The present TCR beta chain was sequenced within a study of graft-versus-host responses after intestinal transplantation. In its sample, this clone was seen once. This table comes from immunoSEQ multiplex PCR, and its TCRdb copy is limited to in-frame clones, with some not included. The data contain almost 70,000 clones, 80% to 95% of them singletons. CDR3 length equals 15 residues. V lost 2 bases and J lost 3, with 13 bases in between. From germline, CDR1 is SGHVS and CDR2 FNYEAQ. Sample: bone marrow, taken 700 to 850 days after intestinal transplantation. This receptor was obtained from a human patient who received an intestinal transplant, so some T cells may come from the graft donor. This rearrangement joins TRBV7-6 to TRBJ1-1, with a possible D match to TRBD1 (6 bases). CDR3 DNA sequence: TGTGCCAGCAGCTTAAATCCAGGGGTCGACACTGAAGCTTTCTTT. It translates to CASSLNPGVDTEAFF.